These 28 T cell receptor beta chains were all obtained from the same sample, sequenced in a study of T cell repertoires in cytomegalovirus infection (dated by TCRdb to the late 2010s). Reading the label with the study, this specimen's treatment or condition is: in vitro stimulation with specific CMV peptide epitopes to enrich CMV-specific T cells. No antigen has been assigned to these receptors. Sequenced on an Illumina HiSeq 1500. TCRdb trimmed the raw reads at Q25, called clones with MiXCR and kept productive beta chains. Rows matching on CDR3 protein sequence are summarized as one entry with the most common DNA and genes. The sample table records fewer than 1,000,000 distinct CDR3 sequences; approximately 32% of these occur just once. The ten most abundant clones make up 13% of the sample. The starting material was cultured CD8+ T cells from PBMCs, obtained from culture after CMV antigen stimulation. These receptors originate from a human donor in good health (CMV status not recorded). Some clones in this sample may be carry-over from other donors' samples.

As regards this clonotype: One end of the junction varies from germline; a read error may be responsible. The chain joins TRBV7-7 to TRBJ2-5; possibly TRBD1 for D (6 bases). This CDR3 has 15 amino acids. CDR1 is SSHAT and CDR2 is FNYEAQ in the germline V gene (reference sequence). The CDR3: CASSTRTDSFMTQYF. The DNA of the CDR3 is TGTGCTAGCAGCACACGGACAGACTCTTTCATGACCCAGTACTTC. Filled out from reference TRBV7-7 and TRBJ2-5, the complete variable domain reads GAGVSQSPRYKVTKRGQDVTLRCDPISSHATLYWYQQALGQGPEFLTYFNYEAQPDKSGLPSDRFSAERPEGSISTLTIQRTEQRDSAMYRCASSTRTDSFMTQYFGPGTRLLVL.

The genes are TRBV7-7 and TRBJ2-7, with a possible D match to TRBD1 (5 bases). Germline V gene lookup returns CDR1 SSHAT and CDR2 FNYEAQ (reference sequence). This CDR3 region has 12 residues. The chain's CDR3 is CASSHTGYEQYV. The DNA of the CDR3 is TGTGCTAGCAGCCATACAGGCTACGAGCAGTACGTC.

The table lists this clonotype with a few counts. The chain links TRBV27 to TRBJ2-3; D gene unclear. With 5 bases removed from V and 4 bases from J, the gap between germline ends came to 16 bases. In germline, CDR1 is MNHEY, CDR2 SMNVEV (reference sequence). The CDR3 runs to 15 residues. The CDR3 DNA sequence: TGTGCCAGCAGTACCTTAGCCGCCGTCGCAGATACGCAGTATTTT. It translates to CASSTLAAVADTQYF.

This clonotype was counted ten times or more. J is TRBJ1-6 and V is TRBV7-6; a possible D gene is TRBD1 (6 bases). The V gene's germline CDR1 is SGHVS and CDR2 FNYEAQ. There are 15 residues in the CDR3. V lost 0 bases, J lost 9 bases, and 12 bases lay in between. The CDR3 coding sequence is TGTGCCAGCAGCTTAGCCCCCGGGACACCTTCACCCCTCCACTTT. Its protein product is CASSLAPGTPSPLHF.

This chain uses TRBV27 with TRBJ2-2; D remains ambiguous. CDR1 and CDR2 (germline): MNHEY, SMNVEV (reference sequence). The length of the CDR3 is 15 residues. Trimming left V 1 base short and J 2 bases short, with 8 bases between. CDR3 protein: CASSLWAGNTGELFF. CDR3 coding DNA: TGTGCCAGCAGTTTATGGGCAGGAAACACCGGGGAGCTGTTTTTT.

The chain combines TRBV15 with TRBJ2-7; D is unresolved. Germline assignment: CDR1 LNHNV and CDR2 YYDKDF (reference sequence). V gave up 0 bases and J gave up 4 bases, with 13 bases separating them. The CDR3 has 15 residues. The CDR3 protein is CATSRDILEYYEQYF. The DNA of the CDR3 is TGTGCCACCAGCAGAGATATTCTAGAGTATTACGAGCAGTACTTC.

This clonotype showed up just a few times. The chain uses TRBV28 and TRBJ2-5; 9 bases are shared with TRBD2. Per the germline V gene, CDR1 is MDHEN and CDR2 is SYDVKM. Germline trimming cut 3 bases from V and 1 base from J; bases unmatched to any gene: 6. The CDR3 has 16 amino acids. The CDR3 loop is CASSFPPAGGQETQYF. The CDR3 DNA is TGTGCCAGCAGTTTCCCCCCAGCGGGGGGCCAAGAGACCCAGTACTTC.

V is TRBV10-3 and J is TRBJ2-3, with D possibly TRBD2 on 7 matching bases. This CDR3 spans 16 amino acids. Germline V gene lookup returns CDR1 ENHRY and CDR2 SYGVKD. Trimming shortened V by 10 bases and J by 0 bases, and 20 bases separated the two germline ends. In nucleotides, the CDR3 is TGTGCCACGGTGGACTCACGCGGGGGCAGCACAGATACGCAGTATTTT. This encodes CATVDSRGGSTDTQYF.

This clonotype was seen repeatedly, ten times or more. This sequence joins TRBV7-6 and TRBJ1-2, with TRBD1 identical over 9 bases. V shed 4 bases, J shed 8 bases, and the junction held 5 bases outside the gene matches. CDR3 length equals 13 residues. Germline loops: CDR1 SGHVS, CDR2 FNYEAQ. The CDR3 sequence is CASSWGTGRGYTF. CDR3 DNA sequence: TGTGCCAGCAGCTGGGGGACAGGGCGAGGCTACACCTTC.

This clonotype was picked up a small number of times. The chain links TRBV28 to TRBJ2-7, with D perhaps matching TRBD2 (5 bases). V lost 6 bases to trimming and J lost 7 bases, with 22 bases between them. This CDR3 comprises 15 residues. Germline V CDR1 and CDR2: MDHEN, SYDVKM. The CDR3 region has the DNA TGTGCCAGCAGACCCTCTGAGGGAATAAGGGAGGAGCAGTACGTC. It encodes CASRPSEGIREEQYV.

The rearrangement uses TRBV11-3 and TRBJ2-7; D might be TRBD1 (6 bases). The CDR3 contains 11 residues. Germline CDR1 SGHNT, CDR2 YENEEA. DNA for the CDR3: TGTGCCAGCAGATTAGGGGGCGAGCAGTACGTC. It encodes CASRLGGEQYV.

With respect to this clonotype: The junction differs from germline at one of its ends, possibly a read error. The chain has TRBV6-1 and TRBJ1-1; 8 positions agree with TRBD1. Germline loops: CDR1 MNHNS, CDR2 SASEGT. The CDR3 runs to 19 residues. CDR3 amino acids: CANSPLGGRQGAWNTEAFF. For the CDR3, the DNA is TGTGCCAACAGTCCCCTAGGAGGACGGCAGGGGGCCTGGAACACTGAAGCTTTCTTT.

Only a few counts were recorded for this clonotype. V gene TRBV6-1 combines with J gene TRBJ1-2, with TRBD1 matching over 7 bases. Germline CDR1 MNHNS, CDR2 SASEGT. With 10 bases clipped from V and 1 base from J, the junction kept 21 bases outside the gene matches. This CDR3 is 18 amino acids long. The CDR3: CATCKTGSGQAINYGYTF. CDR3 nucleotides: TGTGCCACCTGTAAGACCGGGTCTGGACAGGCGATTAACTATGGCTACACCTTC.

In regard to this clonotype: At one of its ends the junction is not consistent with the germline gene, which may arise from a read error. The chain recombines TRBV12-3 or TRBV12-4 with TRBJ2-1; the D is unclear. The CDR3 runs to 14 residues. CDR3 coding DNA: TGTGCCAGCACCCTTATCGACTTCCTAAATGGGCAGTTCTTC. Translation: CASTLIDFLNGQFF.

In its sample, this clonotype was seen once. V usage is TRBV7-9 and J usage is TRBJ1-4, with unresolved D. CDR3 size: 14 residues. From germline, CDR1 is SEHNR and CDR2 FQNEAQ (reference sequence). Trimming shortened V by 7 bases and J by 7 bases, and 16 bases separated the two germline ends. Here the CDR3 reads CASTTVGFREKLFF. The CDR3, as DNA: TGTGCCAGCACCACAGTGGGGTTTCGTGAAAAACTGTTTTTT.

This clonotype occurred a few times. The gene calls are TRBV7-2 and TRBJ2-2; 10 bases agree with TRBD2. CDR1 and CDR2 from the germline V gene are SGHTA and FQGNSA. Trimming took 5 bases from V and 8 from J; bases not matched to a gene: 11. The CDR3 is 16 residues long. The CDR3 loop is CASSPPVTSGLGELFF. In DNA, the CDR3 is TGTGCCAGCAGCCCCCCAGTGACTAGCGGGCTAGGGGAGCTGTTTTTT.

This clonotype was seen ten or more times. The rearrangement joins TRBV12-3 or TRBV12-4 to TRBJ2-2; D could derive from TRBD1 or TRBD2 (6 bases each). The CDR3 has 17 residues. Trimming removed 3 bases at V and 4 bases at J, with 18 bases between. CDR3 sequence (DNA): TGTGCCAGCAGTTTTGCCGGAGGGGGGTTCAGCACCGGGGAGCTGTTTTTT. This translates into CASSFAGGGFSTGELFF.

The chain is built from TRBV19 and TRBJ1-2, with 7 bases lining up with TRBD1. V shed 8 bases and J 5 bases; nucleotides not matched to a gene: 14. CDR3 size: 15 residues. The germline V gene has CDR1 LNHDA and CDR2 SQIVND (reference sequence). CDR3 sequence: CASCPDVGTEYGYTF. The CDR3 DNA reads TGTGCCAGTTGCCCCGATGTGGGGACAGAGTATGGCTACACCTTC.

The V and J genes are TRBV7-2 and TRBJ1-1; D unclear. Germline assignment: CDR1 SGHTA and CDR2 FQGNSA. CDR3 length: 12 residues. V gave up 6 bases and J gave up 4 bases, with 9 bases separating them. CDR3 residues: CASRYSGTEAFF. CDR3 nucleotides: TGTGCCAGCAGGTACTCGGGCACTGAAGCTTTCTTT.

The rearrangement links TRBV27 to TRBJ2-5; 11 nucleotides agree with TRBD2. CDR1 and CDR2 (germline): MNHEY, SMNVEV (reference sequence). J lost 5 bases, V lost 5 bases, and 10 bases had no gene match. This CDR3 contains 16 residues. The CDR3 spells CASSTKTSGERETQYF. CDR3 bases: TGTGCCAGCAGTACTAAGACTAGCGGGGAAAGGGAGACCCAGTACTTC.

This clonotype has a handful of counts. J is TRBJ2-1 and V is TRBV20-1, with 11 positions matching TRBD2. CDR3 length equals 16 residues. From germline, CDR1 is DFQATT and CDR2 SNEGSKA (reference sequence). J gave up 0 bases and V 4 bases, and 5 bases lay outside the gene matches. CDR3 bases: TGCAGTGCTACGCCTAGCGGGGGGAGCTCCTACAATGAGCAGTTCTTC. It codes for CSATPSGGSSYNEQFF.

The J gene is TRBJ2-3, the V gene TRBV2; D gene unclear. V shed 4 bases and J shed 10 bases, with 6 bases lying between them. There are 10 residues in the CDR3. Germline assignment: CDR1 SNHLY and CDR2 FYNNEI. CDR3 in amino acids: CASSGASQYF. The DNA of the CDR3 is TGTGCCAGCAGTGGGGCCTCGCAGTATTTT.

This clonotype was seen a handful of times. This sequence joins TRBV6-6 and TRBJ1-6; TRBD1 is a possible D gene (6 bases). Looked up from germline, CDR1 is MNHNY and CDR2 is SVGAGI (reference sequence). With 6 bases removed from V and 8 bases from J, the gap between germline ends came to 14 bases. The CDR3 contains 14 residues. The CDR3 region has the DNA TGTGCCAGCAGACCAAGGGGGGCGGATTCACCCCTCCACTTT. This sequence encodes CASRPRGADSPLHF.

This clonotype was observed a handful of times. The chain recombines TRBV12-3 or TRBV12-4 with TRBJ2-7; D gene ambiguous. Deletions cut 2 bases from V and 0 bases from J, with 8 bases between. The CDR3 consists of 14 residues. The CDR3 protein is CASSLFRNSYEQYF. In nucleotides, the CDR3 is TGTGCCAGCAGTTTATTTCGGAACTCCTACGAGCAGTACTTC.

Comments on this clonotype: The junction and the germline gene differ at one end; a read error may be behind it. J is TRBJ1-1 and V is TRBV7-8, with a possible D match to TRBD1 (5 bases). This CDR3 spans 19 amino acids. Germline loops: CDR1 SGHVS, CDR2 FQNEAQ. In DNA form, the CDR3 reads TGTACCAGCAGCTTATGGGGCAGGTTATGTCGTTTTTCGAACACTGAAGCTTTCTTT. Its translation is CTSSLWGRLCRFSNTEAFF.

This clonotype was observed a few times. V gene TRBV6-2 or TRBV6-3 combines with J gene TRBJ2-7, with D perhaps TRBD1 (5 bases). The CDR3 covers 13 residues. V was shortened by 4 bases and J by 3 bases, with 10 bases between the two germline ends. The germline CDR1 and CDR2 sequences are MNHEY and SVGEGT. CDR3 coding DNA: TGTGCCAGCAGTTTCGGACACTACTACGAGCAGTACGTC. It yields the protein CASSFGHYYEQYV.

The gene calls are TRBV7-4 and TRBJ2-7; the D is unclear. Germline assignment: CDR1 SGHVT and CDR2 SQSDAQ. V was shortened by 5 bases and J by 3 bases, with 11 bases between the two germline ends. This CDR3 is built from 13 residues. The CDR3, as DNA: TGTGCCAGCAGCCCCCGGAAGAGCTACGAGCAGTACGTC. This sequence encodes CASSPRKSYEQYV.

The chain couples TRBV5-1 to TRBJ1-2, with unresolved D. Germline V CDR1 and CDR2: SGHRS, YFSETQ. The CDR3 extends over 15 amino acids. The ends were cut back, 0 bases at V and 5 bases at J, with 14 bases in the middle. Written as DNA, the CDR3 is TGCGCCAGCAGCTTGGAGTCCTCAAGGGTATATGGCTACACCTTC. It codes for CASSLESSRVYGYTF.